One sample yielded the 10 T cell receptor beta chains listed below, sequenced in a study of cytomegalovirus exposure and HLA in healthy donors. PCR used 60 Vbeta primers and 13 Jbeta primers. TCRdb's copy holds only in-frame clones and misses some; the assay was immunoSEQ multiplex PCR. The sample comprises around 100,000 clones, 55% to 70% of which are singletons, and about 2.2% rests with the top ten. Sequencing was performed on PBMCs. These receptors all come from a young woman in good health and CMV-seronegative.

J is TRBJ1-5 and V is TRBV19; 9 bases are a match to TRBD1. CDR3 length: 17 amino acids. V shed 1 base, J shed 6 bases, and the junction held 10 bases outside the gene matches. Germline CDR1 is LNHDA and CDR2 is SQIVND (reference sequence). CDR3 nucleotide sequence: TGTGCCAGTAGTATAGCCGGGACAGGGAGGTTTCGTCAGCCCCAGCATTTT. This encodes CASSIAGTGRFRQPQHF.

V is TRBV19 and J is TRBJ1-1; D is possibly TRBD1 (5 bases). V lost 5 bases, J lost 0 bases, and 16 bases lay in between. The V gene's germline CDR1 is LNHDA and CDR2 SQIVND (reference sequence). The CDR3 is 16 amino acids. The CDR3 region has the DNA TGTGCCAGTAGTTCCTCCCGGACACTCATGAACACTGAAGCTTTCTTT. It translates to CASSSSRTLMNTEAFF.

The chain links TRBV6-1 to TRBJ1-5; 11 nucleotides match TRBD1. This CDR3 has 16 residues. After removal of 1 base from V and 5 bases from J, the junction contained 4 bases not matched to a gene. Germline values: CDR1 MNHNS, CDR2 SASEGT. In nucleotides, the CDR3 is TGTGCCAGCAGTGAAGTGGCGGGACAGGGGGATCAGCCCCAGCATTTT. Translated, it gives CASSEVAGQGDQPQHF.

The V call is TRBV19, the J call TRBJ1-1, with D possibly being TRBD1 (6 bases). The ends were cut back, 5 bases at V and 7 bases at J, with 11 bases in the middle. The CDR3 runs to 12 residues. The V gene's germline CDR1 is LNHDA and CDR2 SQIVND (reference sequence). The chain's CDR3 is CASSSGAGEAFF. Here the CDR3 DNA reads TGTGCCAGTAGTTCAGGGGCGGGTGAAGCTTTCTTT.

This rearrangement joins TRBV14 to TRBJ2-1; possible D gene TRBD2, 5 bases. Germline lookup yields CDR1 SGHDN and CDR2 FVKESK. Trimming took 4 bases from V and 2 from J, leaving 18 bases between them. This CDR3 is 17 amino acids long. CDR3 DNA sequence: TGTGCCAGCAGCCCCACGGTCCGCAGCGGACCCTACAATGAGCAGTTCTTC. It codes for CASSPTVRSGPYNEQFF.

The chain couples TRBV5-4 to TRBJ2-3; 7 bases fit TRBD1. Germline CDR1 is SGHNT and CDR2 is YYREEE (reference sequence). V lost 4 bases to trimming and J lost 5 bases; unmatched junction nucleotides: 10. CDR3 length: 15 amino acids. CDR3 DNA: TGTGCCAGCAGCAAAGGGGACAGTCTGGGAGATACGCAGTATTTT. This encodes CASSKGDSLGDTQYF.

V and J are TRBV30 and TRBJ1-1; D possibly corresponds to TRBD1 (6 bases). This CDR3 has 14 residues. Trimming cost V 3 bases and J 1 base, with 12 bases left between them. CDR1 and CDR2 (germline): GTSNPN, SVGIG (reference sequence). The CDR3 DNA follows: TGTGCCTGGAGCCCCGGACAGAAGAACACTGAAGCTTTCTTT. Amino acid sequence: CAWSPGQKNTEAFF.

This clone was picked up a small number of times. This chain joins TRBV28 and TRBJ2-7; 11 bases are shared with TRBD2. This CDR3 contains 14 residues. V shed 6 bases and J 7 bases; nucleotides not matched to a gene: 8. In germline, CDR1 is MDHEN, CDR2 SYDVKM. The CDR3 reads CASSNLAGGREQYF. The CDR3, as DNA: TGTGCCAGCAGCAATCTAGCGGGAGGACGTGAGCAGTACTTC.

The chain employs TRBV10-3 and TRBJ2-2, with 9 positions matching TRBD1. V lost 6 bases and J lost 5; bases outside the gene matches: 1. The V gene's germline CDR1 is ENHRY and CDR2 SYGVKD. The CDR3 loop spans 13 amino acids. CDR3 in amino acids: CAIRGQGTGELFF. CDR3 nucleotide sequence: TGTGCCATCAGAGGACAGGGGACCGGGGAGCTGTTTTTT.

This chain uses TRBV4-1 with TRBJ2-1; TRBD2 aligns across 14 bases. The CDR3 sequence is 19 residues long. Germline V gene data show CDR1 as MGHRA and CDR2 as YSYEKL. Trimming removed 0 bases from V and 3 bases from J; junction bases left unmatched: 7. Written as DNA, the CDR3 is TGCGCCAGCAGCCAAGAAGGAGGGACTAGCGGGAGAAACTACAATGAGCAGTTCTTC. Translating it yields CASSQEGGTSGRNYNEQFF.